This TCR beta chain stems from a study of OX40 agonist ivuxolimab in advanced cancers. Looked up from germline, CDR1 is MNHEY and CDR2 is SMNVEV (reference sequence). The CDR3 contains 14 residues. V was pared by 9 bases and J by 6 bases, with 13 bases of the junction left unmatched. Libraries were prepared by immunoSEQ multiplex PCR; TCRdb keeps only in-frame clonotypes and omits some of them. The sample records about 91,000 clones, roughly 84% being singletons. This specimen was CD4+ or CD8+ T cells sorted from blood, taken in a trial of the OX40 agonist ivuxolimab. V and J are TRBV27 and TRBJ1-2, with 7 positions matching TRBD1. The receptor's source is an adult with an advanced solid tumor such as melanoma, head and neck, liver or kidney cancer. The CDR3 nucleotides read TGTGCCAGTACCAGGGGGGCGGGAACGGATGGCTACACCTTC. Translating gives CASTRGAGTDGYTF.